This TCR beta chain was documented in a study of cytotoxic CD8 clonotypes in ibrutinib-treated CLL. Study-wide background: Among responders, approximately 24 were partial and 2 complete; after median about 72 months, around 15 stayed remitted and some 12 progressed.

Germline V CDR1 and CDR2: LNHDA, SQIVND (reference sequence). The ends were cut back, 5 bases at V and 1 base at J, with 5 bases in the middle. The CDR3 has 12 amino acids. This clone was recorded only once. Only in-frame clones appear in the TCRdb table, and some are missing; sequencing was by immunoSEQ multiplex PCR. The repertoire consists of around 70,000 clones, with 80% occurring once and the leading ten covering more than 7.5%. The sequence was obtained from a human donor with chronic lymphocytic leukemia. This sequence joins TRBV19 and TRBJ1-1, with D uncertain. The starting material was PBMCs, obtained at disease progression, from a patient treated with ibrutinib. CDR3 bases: TGTGCCAGTAGTTGGGGGAACACTGAAGCTTTCTTT. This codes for CASSWGNTEAFF. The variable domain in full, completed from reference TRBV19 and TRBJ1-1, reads DGGITQSPKYLFRKEGQNVTLSCEQNLNHDAMYWYRQDPGQGLRLIYYSQIVNDFQKGDIAEGYSVSREKKESFPLTVTSAQKNPTAFYLCASSWGNTEAFFGQGTRLTVV.